Listed here are 4 T cell receptor beta chains from one sample, sequenced in a study of blood T cell repertoires in COVID-19. Libraries were prepared by immunoSEQ multiplex PCR; TCRdb keeps only in-frame clonotypes and omits some of them. The sample includes roughly 55,000 clones, roughly 84% of them seen just once. Sequenced: peripheral blood. Receptors originate from a man in his 70s with active COVID-19.

The V and J genes are TRBV6-2 or TRBV6-3 and TRBJ2-3, with 13 bases matching TRBD2. Per germline, CDR1 MNHEY and CDR2 SVGEGT. Trimming removed 4 bases from V and 9 bases from J; junction bases left unmatched: 7. The CDR3 has 15 amino acids. CDR3 sequence (DNA): TGTGCCAGCAGTTTCCGACTAGCGGGGGGCGAGACGCAGTATTTT. Protein: CASSFRLAGGETQYF.

This chain uses TRBV5-1 with TRBJ2-3; 14 bases are a match to TRBD2. Germline loops: CDR1 SGHRS, CDR2 YFSETQ. J gave up 0 bases and V 4 bases, and 7 bases lay outside the gene matches. The CDR3 is 18 amino acids. In DNA form, the CDR3 reads TGCGCCAGCAGCCTCGGACTAGCGGGGGGATCTAGCACAGATACGCAGTATTTT. Protein: CASSLGLAGGSSTDTQYF.

The gene calls are TRBV19 and TRBJ1-5, with 10 bases that match TRBD1. This CDR3 region has 14 residues. The V gene's germline CDR1 is LNHDA and CDR2 SQIVND (reference sequence). V trimming: 6 bases; J trimming: 2 bases; junction bases outside the gene matches: 1. CDR3 sequence: CASRGTGGNQPQHF. In DNA, the CDR3 is TGTGCCAGTAGGGGGACAGGGGGCAATCAGCCCCAGCATTTT.

As DNA, the CDR3 is TGTGCCAGCAGCACAGGACTACAACCGGGGGAGACCCAGTACTTC. Its protein is CASSTGLQPGETQYF. The rearrangement uses TRBV7-3 and TRBJ2-5, with a weak D call TRBD2 (6 bases). V shed 5 bases and J shed 5 bases, with 18 bases lying between them. This CDR3 comprises 15 residues. CDR1 is SGHTA and CDR2 is FQGTGA in the germline V gene.